Given below is one T cell receptor (beta chain) in context. Its recognized antigen is unknown. Base qualities were left out, and no much larger clone turns up one base away. The record originates from a study of cytotoxic CD8 clonotypes in ibrutinib-treated CLL (TCRdb year 2021). Concerning the study at large: In this cohort, 15 patients were treatment-naive and about ten were relapsed/refractory, while around 17 had unmutated IGHV. Responses were partial in roughly 24 patients and complete in 2; after median approximately 69 months follow-up, about 14 stayed in remission and some twelve progressed. Response samples were obtained after a median of 12 months of treatment, with a range of roughly 6 to 40 months. An average of roughly 270,000 productive templates and approximately 90,000 productive rearrangements was obtained per sample. Of the 90 or so people in the trial, 26 had longitudinal samples available. Cryopreserved peripheral blood mononuclear cells were collected at three points: before therapy, at response, and at either sustained remission or disease progression. Patients were still on ibrutinib when every remission and progressive disease sample was collected. Summary of the overall study and its limitations: Public clonotypes were rare and either shrank or stayed stable during treatment, and the rise in clonality at ibrutinib response reflected expansion of private clonotypes. Lymph node repertoires were not examined, and the timing of sampling was not matched between patients in sustained remission and those whose disease progressed. At ibrutinib response clonality went up, during sustained remission it held steady, and at progression it dropped back toward baseline. At baseline, clonality was higher than in age-matched healthy donors and showed a strong correlation with circulating CD8+ T-cell counts.

A MiSeq instrument was used for deep resolution sequencing, which targeted depths ranging from 1 in 1 million up to 1 in 200,000 T cells, with coverage averaging 10x for each clonotype. The immunoSEQ hsTCRB Kit was used to generate the TCR beta libraries. The source study handled its data this way. ImmunoSEQ Data Assistant and ImmunoSEQ Analyzer were used for data analysis, and V, D and J genes were assigned according to IMGT definitions. Clonality was computed as one minus normalized Shannon entropy of productive rearrangement frequencies, ranging from 0 to 1. Only overrepresented clonotypes making up at least 0.05% of the repertoire of each patient were included in the public clonotype analysis. Some 13 age-matched healthy donor repertoires from immuneACCESS served as clonality controls. In TCRdb, the immuneACCESS table is reduced to in-frame sequences with V and J assigned. These tables do not hold every clone; where another copy was compared, an unresolved V gene accounts for under half, and the others remain unexplained. V and J calls and clone size are copied from that table; D and trimming were computed from the DNA. A total of 95,000 to 100,000 clones appear in this sample, approximately 82% of them only once. The ten top clones hold 25% to 40% of the sample.

The meaning of the sample's time point label: roughly 12 months on ibrutinib. For TCR beta library preparation, approximately 2 micrograms of genomic DNA were isolated from cryopreserved PBMCs. Longitudinal blood samples from CLL patients on ibrutinib monotherapy underwent high-throughput TCR beta sequencing. The patients took part in an open-label, single-center phase 2 trial of ibrutinib monotherapy. The CDR1 and CDR2 encoded by the germline V gene (reference sequence) are LNHDA and SQIVND. Cut back by 4 bases and 7 bases, the V and J ends lie 7 bases apart. The cysteine opens and the phenylalanine closes a CDR3 of 12 amino acids. Only the CDR3 part of the read is kept: 36 bases, read in frame from the first base.

The TCR was taken from a human donor with chronic lymphocytic leukemia. Sequencing was performed on PBMCs, taken after 12 months of ibrutinib treatment. In this chain, TRBV19 is recombined with TRBJ1-4; no confident D gene assignment can be made. The bases read TGTGCCAGTAGTAGGACTGGTGAAAAACTGTTTTTT. This is translated as CASSRTGEKLFF.